The rows below give T cell receptor beta chains drawn from one sample of a study of blood T cell repertoires in COVID-19. The method was immunoSEQ multiplex PCR; TCRdb's version includes in-frame clones alone and lacks a portion of them. The sample includes some 200,000 clones, over 80% of them seen just once. Sequencing used peripheral blood. The receptors were sampled from a man between 60 and 75 years old with COVID-19, enrolled during active disease. Each CDR3 is given with its conserved first and last residue. A D gene is named only where the DNA matches it firmly. Only part of the rows carry a size: once, few, many, or a class if the clone is expanded.

abundance: once
d_gene: TRBD1
v_gene: TRBV4-3
j_gene: TRBJ1-2
CDR3aa: CASSQDYGTGDGYTF
CDR3nt: TGCGCCAGCAGCCAAGATTACGGGACAGGGGATGGCTACACCTTC

abundance: -
d_gene: TRBD1
v_gene: TRBV18
j_gene: TRBJ2-6
CDR3aa: CASSPIDQGAFAGANVLTF
CDR3nt: TGTGCCAGCTCACCAATCGATCAGGGGGCGTTCGCTGGGGCCAACGTCCTGACTTTC

abundance: -
d_gene: -
v_gene: TRBV5-1
j_gene: TRBJ1-3
CDR3aa: CASSLRQGLSGNTIYF
CDR3nt: TGCGCCAGCAGCTTGAGGCAGGGCCTCTCTGGAAACACCATATATTTT

abundance: few
d_gene: -
v_gene: TRBV9
j_gene: TRBJ2-7
CDR3aa: CASSVARRGEQYF
CDR3nt: TGTGCCAGCAGCGTAGCCCGACGGGGCGAGCAGTACTTC

abundance: -
d_gene: -
v_gene: TRBV7-7
j_gene: TRBJ2-1
CDR3aa: CASSPNRDNEQFF
CDR3nt: TGTGCCAGCAGCCCGAACAGAGACAATGAGCAGTTCTTC

abundance: -
d_gene: -
v_gene: TRBV18
j_gene: TRBJ1-1
CDR3aa: CASSPSKLAEAFF
CDR3nt: TGTGCCAGCTCACCGAGTAAGTTGGCTGAAGCTTTCTTT

abundance: -
d_gene: -
v_gene: TRBV28
j_gene: TRBJ2-7
CDR3aa: CASRDRQSSYEQYF
CDR3nt: TGTGCCAGCAGAGACAGGCAGAGCTCCTACGAGCAGTACTTC

abundance: once
d_gene: -
v_gene: TRBV4-3
j_gene: TRBJ1-1
CDR3aa: CASSQEIRGTEAFF
CDR3nt: TGCGCCAGCAGCCAAGAAATAAGGGGCACTGAAGCTTTCTTT

abundance: -
d_gene: -
v_gene: TRBV28
j_gene: TRBJ1-1
CDR3aa: CASDEGTEAFF
CDR3nt: TGTGCCAGCGATGAGGGAACTGAAGCTTTCTTT

abundance: -
d_gene: -
v_gene: TRBV28
j_gene: TRBJ1-1
CDR3aa: CASSSNTEAFF
CDR3nt: TGTGCCAGCAGCTCGAACACTGAAGCTTTCTTT

abundance: -
d_gene: -
v_gene: TRBV5-1
j_gene: TRBJ2-1
CDR3aa: CASSLDGLLANEQFF
CDR3nt: TGCGCCAGCAGCTTGGACGGGCTTCTAGCGAATGAGCAGTTCTTC

abundance: -
d_gene: TRBD2
v_gene: TRBV5-1
j_gene: TRBJ2-7
CDR3aa: CASSRDGTSNYEQYF
CDR3nt: TGCGCCAGCAGCAGGGACGGGACTAGCAACTACGAGCAGTACTTC

abundance: -
d_gene: -
v_gene: TRBV28
j_gene: TRBJ2-1
CDR3aa: CASRPNHVGGVNNEQFF
CDR3nt: TGTGCCAGCAGGCCTAACCACGTAGGGGGTGTGAACAATGAGCAGTTCTTC

abundance: -
d_gene: TRBD1
v_gene: TRBV27
j_gene: TRBJ2-7
CDR3aa: CASSLGTGSSYEQYF
CDR3nt: TGTGCCAGCAGTTTAGGGACAGGGAGCTCCTACGAGCAGTACTTC

abundance: -
d_gene: TRBD1
v_gene: TRBV6-2/TRBV6-3
j_gene: TRBJ1-1
CDR3aa: CASSYPPGTGTTEAFF
CDR3nt: TGTGCCAGCAGTTACCCCCCCGGGACAGGCACTACTGAAGCTTTCTTT

abundance: few
d_gene: TRBD1
v_gene: TRBV28
j_gene: TRBJ1-2
CDR3aa: CASSSPGQGGYGYTF
CDR3nt: TGTGCCAGCAGTAGCCCGGGACAGGGGGGCTATGGCTACACCTTC

abundance: -
d_gene: TRBD1
v_gene: TRBV5-1
j_gene: TRBJ1-1
CDR3aa: CASSPGTAMNTEAFF
CDR3nt: TGCGCCAGCAGCCCAGGGACAGCAATGAACACTGAAGCTTTCTTT

abundance: once
d_gene: TRBD1
v_gene: TRBV5-1
j_gene: TRBJ2-5
CDR3aa: CASSDTGVPETQYF
CDR3nt: TGCGCCAGCAGCGATACAGGGGTTCCAGAGACCCAGTACTTC

abundance: -
d_gene: -
v_gene: TRBV5-1
j_gene: TRBJ2-3
CDR3aa: CASSTNRVLTDTQYF
CDR3nt: TGCGCCAGCAGCACGAACAGGGTGCTCACAGATACGCAGTATTTT

abundance: -
d_gene: TRBD1
v_gene: TRBV30
j_gene: TRBJ2-5
CDR3aa: CAWTSGTEQETQYF
CDR3nt: TGTGCCTGGACCTCCGGGACAGAACAAGAGACCCAGTACTTC

abundance: -
d_gene: -
v_gene: TRBV6-2/TRBV6-3
j_gene: TRBJ2-1
CDR3aa: CASSSQTGLLYNEQFF
CDR3nt: TGTGCCAGCAGTTCGCAGACAGGTTTATTATACAATGAGCAGTTCTTC

abundance: few
d_gene: -
v_gene: TRBV3-1/TRBV3-2
j_gene: TRBJ2-7
CDR3aa: CASSQPSRVHEQYF
CDR3nt: TGTGCCAGCAGCCAACCTTCCAGGGTCCACGAGCAGTACTTC

abundance: -
d_gene: -
v_gene: TRBV5-1
j_gene: TRBJ2-1
CDR3aa: CASSLSGPQEQFF
CDR3nt: TGCGCCAGCAGCTTGTCAGGGCCCCAGGAGCAGTTCTTC

abundance: -
d_gene: TRBD1
v_gene: TRBV10-3
j_gene: TRBJ1-3
CDR3aa: CAISGDRGRVGNTIYF
CDR3nt: TGTGCCATCAGTGGGGACAGGGGAAGAGTTGGAAACACCATATATTTT

abundance: -
d_gene: -
v_gene: TRBV6-5
j_gene: TRBJ1-1
CDR3aa: CASSGVGGAGTEAFF
CDR3nt: TGTGCCAGCAGCGGAGTTGGGGGGGCCGGCACTGAAGCTTTCTTT

abundance: few
d_gene: -
v_gene: TRBV14
j_gene: TRBJ1-4
CDR3aa: CASSQPGGREKLFF
CDR3nt: TGTGCCAGCAGCCAACCCGGGGGACGGGAAAAACTGTTTTTT

abundance: -
d_gene: TRBD1
v_gene: TRBV19
j_gene: TRBJ2-2
CDR3aa: CASSDRVGVYAGELFF
CDR3nt: TGTGCCAGTAGTGACAGGGTTGGTGTATACGCCGGGGAGCTGTTTTTT

abundance: -
d_gene: TRBD1
v_gene: TRBV10-3
j_gene: TRBJ2-1
CDR3aa: CAITPGQGKDEQFF
CDR3nt: TGTGCCATCACCCCGGGACAGGGTAAGGATGAGCAGTTCTTC

abundance: -
d_gene: TRBD1
v_gene: TRBV5-1
j_gene: TRBJ2-1
CDR3aa: CASSGLPGQGYGEQFF
CDR3nt: TGCGCCAGCAGCGGACTGCCGGGACAGGGCTACGGTGAGCAGTTCTTC

abundance: -
d_gene: -
v_gene: TRBV6-5
j_gene: TRBJ1-1
CDR3aa: CASGVAGSTEAFF
CDR3nt: TGTGCCAGCGGCGTCGCAGGATCCACTGAAGCTTTCTTT

abundance: once
d_gene: TRBD1
v_gene: TRBV19
j_gene: TRBJ1-1
CDR3aa: CASSIGGGKNTEAFF
CDR3nt: TGTGCCAGTAGTATTGGAGGGGGCAAGAACACTGAAGCTTTCTTT

abundance: -
d_gene: -
v_gene: TRBV3-1/TRBV3-2
j_gene: TRBJ1-1
CDR3aa: CASSQLQGKEAFF
CDR3nt: TGTGCCAGCAGCCAACTACAGGGTAAAGAAGCTTTCTTT

abundance: -
d_gene: -
v_gene: TRBV7-9
j_gene: TRBJ2-1
CDR3aa: CASSLWGDNEQFF
CDR3nt: TGTGCCAGCAGCTTATGGGGGGACAATGAGCAGTTCTTC

abundance: -
d_gene: -
v_gene: TRBV14
j_gene: TRBJ1-4
CDR3aa: CASSQGLDSLNEKLFF
CDR3nt: TGTGCCAGCAGCCAAGGGTTGGACAGCTTAAATGAAAAACTGTTTTTT

abundance: -
d_gene: -
v_gene: TRBV19
j_gene: TRBJ1-1
CDR3aa: CASTLSGWSEAFF
CDR3nt: TGTGCCAGTACCCTCTCGGGGTGGAGTGAAGCTTTCTTT

abundance: -
d_gene: -
v_gene: TRBV7-9
j_gene: TRBJ1-1
CDR3aa: CASSYLGTLNTEAFF
CDR3nt: TGTGCCAGCAGCTACCTCGGGACACTTAACACTGAAGCTTTCTTT

abundance: -
d_gene: -
v_gene: TRBV19
j_gene: TRBJ1-2
CDR3aa: CASNLDSSNYGYTF
CDR3nt: TGTGCCAGTAACTTAGACAGCTCTAACTATGGCTACACCTTC

abundance: -
d_gene: -
v_gene: TRBV11-2
j_gene: TRBJ1-1
CDR3aa: CASSLGPKNTEAFF
CDR3nt: TGTGCCAGCAGCTTAGGGCCGAAGAACACTGAAGCTTTCTTT

abundance: -
d_gene: -
v_gene: TRBV5-1
j_gene: TRBJ2-5
CDR3aa: CASSPGTRQETQYF
CDR3nt: TGCGCCAGCAGCCCGGGGACACGGCAAGAGACCCAGTACTTC

abundance: -
d_gene: TRBD2
v_gene: TRBV3-1/TRBV3-2
j_gene: TRBJ2-1
CDR3aa: CATGLAGLTYNEQFF
CDR3nt: TGTGCCACCGGACTAGCGGGATTGACCTACAATGAGCAGTTCTTC

abundance: -
d_gene: -
v_gene: TRBV7-2
j_gene: TRBJ2-7
CDR3aa: CASSLGHTSYEQYF
CDR3nt: TGTGCCAGCAGCTTAGGACATACATCCTACGAGCAGTACTTC

abundance: -
d_gene: -
v_gene: TRBV27
j_gene: TRBJ2-1
CDR3aa: CASSLGGPYNEQFF
CDR3nt: TGTGCCAGCAGTTTGGGGGGACCCTACAATGAGCAGTTCTTC

abundance: -
d_gene: TRBD1
v_gene: TRBV11-2
j_gene: TRBJ2-5
CDR3aa: CASSVGQTYQETQYF
CDR3nt: TGTGCCAGCAGCGTGGGACAGACGTACCAAGAGACCCAGTACTTC

abundance: -
d_gene: -
v_gene: TRBV19
j_gene: TRBJ1-2
CDR3aa: CASSHQGQFYGYTF
CDR3nt: TGTGCCAGCTCCCACCAGGGGCAGTTCTATGGCTACACCTTC

abundance: few
d_gene: -
v_gene: TRBV9
j_gene: TRBJ2-5
CDR3aa: CASSVGGNQETQYF
CDR3nt: TGTGCCAGCAGCGTAGGCGGGAACCAAGAGACCCAGTACTTC

abundance: -
d_gene: -
v_gene: TRBV5-6
j_gene: TRBJ1-2
CDR3aa: CASSLADGKYGYTF
CDR3nt: TGTGCCAGCAGCTTGGCCGACGGGAAATATGGCTACACCTTC

abundance: -
d_gene: TRBD1
v_gene: TRBV7-9
j_gene: TRBJ1-1
CDR3aa: CASRPPGTANTEAFF
CDR3nt: TGTGCCAGCAGACCCCCCGGGACAGCAAACACTGAAGCTTTCTTT

abundance: -
d_gene: -
v_gene: TRBV12-3/TRBV12-4
j_gene: TRBJ1-5
CDR3aa: CASSFDRNQPQHF
CDR3nt: TGTGCCAGCAGTTTCGACAGAAATCAGCCCCAGCATTTT

abundance: few
d_gene: TRBD1
v_gene: TRBV5-1
j_gene: TRBJ1-1
CDR3aa: CASSKDREAAFF
CDR3nt: TGCGCCAGCAGCAAAGACAGGGAGGCAGCTTTCTTT

abundance: -
d_gene: -
v_gene: TRBV12-5
j_gene: TRBJ1-1
CDR3aa: CASGLFLAGAFF
CDR3nt: TGTGCTAGTGGTTTGTTTCTCGCGGGAGCTTTCTTT

abundance: -
d_gene: -
v_gene: TRBV28
j_gene: TRBJ2-1
CDR3aa: CASSSVGSEQFF
CDR3nt: TGTGCCAGCAGTTCAGTAGGGAGTGAGCAGTTCTTC

abundance: -
d_gene: TRBD1
v_gene: TRBV28
j_gene: TRBJ2-1
CDR3aa: CASSSETGGRRENEQFF
CDR3nt: TGTGCCAGCAGTTCCGAAACAGGGGGCCGGCGGGAGAATGAGCAGTTCTTC

abundance: -
d_gene: TRBD1
v_gene: TRBV9
j_gene: TRBJ1-2
CDR3aa: CASSVNPDREDYGYTF
CDR3nt: TGTGCCAGCAGCGTCAATCCGGACAGGGAAGACTATGGCTACACCTTC

abundance: -
d_gene: TRBD1
v_gene: TRBV15
j_gene: TRBJ1-2
CDR3aa: CATSRDDRGGYTF
CDR3nt: TGTGCCACCAGCAGAGATGACAGGGGTGGCTACACCTTC

abundance: -
d_gene: TRBD1
v_gene: TRBV5-4
j_gene: TRBJ2-5
CDR3aa: CASSHTDRGRETQYF
CDR3nt: TGTGCCAGCAGCCATACGGACAGGGGGCGAGAGACCCAGTACTTC

abundance: few
d_gene: TRBD2
v_gene: TRBV19
j_gene: TRBJ2-7
CDR3aa: CASSIREGYF
CDR3nt: TGTGCCAGTAGTATCAGGGAGGGGTACTTC

abundance: -
d_gene: TRBD2
v_gene: TRBV11-3
j_gene: TRBJ2-1
CDR3aa: CASSSGSGTSRKDEQFF
CDR3nt: TGTGCCAGCAGCTCAGGGAGCGGGACTTCCCGAAAGGATGAGCAGTTCTTC

abundance: -
d_gene: TRBD1
v_gene: TRBV6-5
j_gene: TRBJ1-2
CDR3aa: CASSQDRGINYGYTF
CDR3nt: TGTGCCAGCAGCCAGGACAGGGGAATCAACTATGGCTACACCTTC

abundance: -
d_gene: TRBD1
v_gene: TRBV4-1
j_gene: TRBJ1-1
CDR3aa: CASSPSRTGEYTEAFF
CDR3nt: TGCGCCAGCAGCCCCTCACGGACAGGGGAATACACTGAAGCTTTCTTT